The 21 T cell receptor beta chains below were found in one sample sequenced in a study of T cell repertoires in cytomegalovirus infection. One entry per CDR3 protein, called by TCRdb with MiXCR from the reads. This table has about 190,000 distinct CDR3 sequences, under 30% appearing once. The sequencing sample was made of PBMCs. The receptors stem from a human donor in good health (CMV status not recorded). Some clones in this sample may be carry-over from other donors' samples.

This rearrangement joins TRBV6-2 or TRBV6-3 to TRBJ2-7; D call uncertain. CDR1 MNHEY and CDR2 SVGEGT come from the germline V gene. The CDR3 runs 13 residues. Between the trimmed V and J ends, which lost 2 bases and 5 bases, there was a span of 10 bases. CDR3 residues: CASSYRVSDEQYF. In DNA, the CDR3 is TGTGCCAGCAGTTACAGGGTGTCCGACGAGCAGTACTTC.

V gene TRBV11-2 combines with J gene TRBJ1-4, with D unclear. The germline gives CDR1 SGHAT, CDR2 FQNNGV. The CDR3 is 13 residues long. Trimming took 3 bases from V and 11 from J, leaving 13 bases between them. The CDR3 coding sequence is TGTGCCAGCAGCTTGGGCGGGCCGAGGAAACTGTTTTTT. Amino acid sequence: CASSLGGPRKLFF.

This clonotype was seen many times. The rearrangement joins TRBV12-3 or TRBV12-4 to TRBJ2-3; TRBD2 matches 10 bases. The CDR3 loop spans 18 amino acids. V shed 1 base, J shed 2 bases, and the junction held 9 bases outside the gene matches. CDR3 nucleotides: TGTGCCAGCAGTTTAGTGGCTAGCGGGGGCCTTAACACAGATACGCAGTATTTT. Its protein is CASSLVASGGLNTDTQYF.

V gene TRBV20-1 combines with J gene TRBJ1-1; weak D call: TRBD1 (5 bases). Germline V gene lookup returns CDR1 DFQATT and CDR2 SNEGSKA (reference sequence). The V end lost 1 base, the J end lost 3 bases, and 12 bases lay between the germline ends. The CDR3 has 14 amino acids. The CDR3 region has the DNA TGCAGTGCTAGAGCCGAAAGGGGTGACACTGAAGCTTTCTTT. Translating it yields CSARAERGDTEAFF.

This clonotype was seen ten or more times. V and J are TRBV7-2 and TRBJ2-3, with D tentatively TRBD2 (5 bases). V was shortened by 5 bases and J by 7 bases, with 13 bases between the two germline ends. The CDR3 sequence is 13 residues long. Germline CDR1 and CDR2: SGHTA and FQGNSA. The CDR3 coding sequence is TGTGCCAGCAGCCAACCGGGGTCTAATACGCAGTATTTT. It is translated as CASSQPGSNTQYF.

This clonotype appeared many times. The chain has TRBV7-2 and TRBJ2-7; no clear D. Trimming removed 3 bases from V and 2 bases from J, with 14 bases in between. The V gene's germline CDR1 is SGHTA and CDR2 FQGNSA. The CDR3 contains 15 residues. Here the CDR3 reads CASSLGSAFPYEQYF. CDR3 bases: TGTGCCAGCAGCTTGGGCTCAGCCTTTCCCTACGAGCAGTACTTC.

In DNA form, the CDR3 reads TGCGCCAGCAGCGTTACTAGCGGGGGGGCAGATACGCAGTATTTT. This encodes CASSVTSGGADTQYF. This chain uses TRBV4-1 with TRBJ2-3; 13 nucleotides match TRBD2. J lost 4 bases, V lost 5 bases, and 3 bases had no gene match. Germline loops: CDR1 MGHRA, CDR2 YSYEKL. CDR3 length: 15 residues.

Regarding this clonotype: At one of its ends the junction is not consistent with the germline gene, which may arise from a read error. The chain links TRBV7-2 to TRBJ1-5; D remains ambiguous. The CDR3 extends over 13 amino acids. Germline V lookup: CDR1 SGHTA, CDR2 FQGNSA. CDR3 loop: CASCLERDQPQHF. CDR3 in DNA: TGTGCCAGCTGCTTAGAGAGGGATCAGCCCCAGCATTTT.

The J gene is TRBJ2-1, the V gene TRBV7-3; 9 bases align to TRBD1. The CDR3 sequence is 14 residues long. Germline CDR1 reads SGHTA; CDR2 reads FQGTGA. With V trimmed by 4 bases and J by 7 bases, 5 bases remained unmatched. CDR3 sequence: CASSSGTGLNEQFF. DNA for the CDR3: TGTGCCAGCAGCTCCGGGACAGGGTTGAATGAGCAGTTCTTC.

The genes are TRBV7-2 and TRBJ2-7; 7 positions match TRBD2. In germline, CDR1 is SGHTA, CDR2 FQGNSA. The V and J ends lost 4 bases and 0 bases, in that order; junction bases with no gene match: 6. CDR3 length: 15 residues. The chain's CDR3 is CASSSLGGDSYEQYF. CDR3 DNA sequence: TGTGCCAGCAGCTCGTTGGGGGGGGACTCCTACGAGCAGTACTTC.

This chain links TRBV11-2 with TRBJ2-2, with 11 nucleotides matching TRBD2. This CDR3 is 17 amino acids long. Germline CDR1 and CDR2: SGHAT and FQNNGV. Unmatched junction bases numbered 4, after V lost 2 bases and J lost 2 bases. The CDR3 DNA reads TGTGCCAGCAGCTTAAGGCTAGCGGGGGGTAACACCGGGGAGCTGTTTTTT. Translated, it gives CASSLRLAGGNTGELFF.

This clonotype was picked up many times. V usage is TRBV7-2 and J usage is TRBJ2-7; D call uncertain. Germline CDR1 and CDR2: SGHTA and FQGNSA. The CDR3 has 13 amino acids. V gave up 5 bases and J gave up 2 bases, with 10 bases separating them. The CDR3 DNA reads TGTGCCAGCAGCACCTCAGGACCCTACGAGCAGTACTTC. Encoded protein: CASSTSGPYEQYF.

There are many counts of this clonotype. The chain recombines TRBV7-6 with TRBJ1-3; weak D call: TRBD1 (6 bases). The germline V gene encodes CDR1 SGHVS and CDR2 FNYEAQ. The V end was cut by 5 bases, the J end by 4 bases, with 18 bases between. This CDR3 is 16 amino acids long. CDR3 in amino acids: CASSPAWGLGGNTIYF. The CDR3 bases are TGTGCCAGCAGCCCAGCATGGGGGCTAGGGGGAAACACCATATATTTT.

This chain uses TRBV2 with TRBJ1-5; maybe TRBD1 (5 bases). Germline V gene data show CDR1 as SNHLY and CDR2 as FYNNEI. V was pared by 7 bases and J by 2 bases, with 15 bases between. This CDR3 contains 15 residues. The CDR3 DNA reads as TGTGCCAGCACTCAGGGCTTAAAGGGCAATCAGCCCCAGCATTTT. The encoded protein is CASTQGLKGNQPQHF.

This clonotype was recorded many times. The chain joins TRBV11-2 to TRBJ2-1; D is uncertain. This CDR3 has 15 residues. The V gene lost 2 bases and the J gene lost 0 bases, with 8 bases spanning the gap. Germline CDR1 is SGHAT and CDR2 is FQNNGV. CDR3 sequence reads: CASSLTSTSYNEQFF. The CDR3 DNA sequence: TGTGCCAGCAGCTTAACTTCAACCTCCTACAATGAGCAGTTCTTC.

The gene calls are TRBV20-1 and TRBJ1-6; 8 positions match TRBD1. Per germline, CDR1 DFQATT and CDR2 SNEGSKA (reference sequence). There are 17 residues in the CDR3. Germline trimming cut 0 bases from V and 1 base from J; bases unmatched to any gene: 5. CDR3 sequence (DNA): TGCAGTGCTAGAGATGGTACAGGGGGGTCCTATAATTCACCCCTCCACTTT. It encodes CSARDGTGGSYNSPLHF.

The chain joins TRBV5-6 to TRBJ1-4; D is uncertain. Germline V CDR1 and CDR2: SGHDT, YYEEEE. Trimming took 4 bases from V and 8 from J, leaving 18 bases between them. The CDR3 is 15 residues long. CDR3 sequence (DNA): TGTGCCAGCAGCCCGCTGACTGAACCGGGCGAAAAACTGTTTTTT. Amino acids: CASSPLTEPGEKLFF.

This sequence joins TRBV20-1 and TRBJ2-5; D may be TRBD1 or TRBD2 (5 bases each). The germline V gene encodes CDR1 DFQATT and CDR2 SNEGSKA (reference sequence). CDR3 size: 12 residues. V was pared by 3 bases and J by 2 bases, with 7 bases between. The CDR3 coding sequence is TGCAGTGCTAGGTGGGGGCAAGAGACCCAGTACTTC. This sequence encodes CSARWGQETQYF.

In its sample, this clonotype was seen a few times. The chain links TRBV5-1 to TRBJ2-4; perhaps TRBD2 as D (5 bases). The CDR3 sequence is 17 residues long. Trimming pared 0 bases from V and 0 bases from J, leaving 13 bases between. CDR1 is SGHRS and CDR2 is YFSETQ in the germline V gene. The CDR3 coding sequence is TGCGCCAGCAGCTTGGCAGAGACGGGGAGAGCCAAAAACATTCAGTACTTC. Residues: CASSLAETGRAKNIQYF.

V is TRBV12-3 or TRBV12-4 and J is TRBJ2-7; 12 bases map to TRBD2. This CDR3 has 15 amino acids. J lost 1 base, V lost 5 bases, and 3 bases had no gene match. The CDR3 DNA is TGTGCCAGCAGTACTAGCGGGGGGTTATCCTACGAGCAGTACTTC. Its translation is CASSTSGGLSYEQYF.

This chain joins TRBV30 and TRBJ1-4; a possible D gene is TRBD1 (6 bases). The V gene's germline CDR1 is GTSNPN and CDR2 SVGIG (reference sequence). The V and J ends lost 7 bases and 8 bases respectively, with 14 bases between them. This CDR3 comprises 12 residues. The chain's CDR3 is CAYKGRGEKLFF. CDR3 nucleotides: TGTGCCTATAAGGGGAGGGGGGAAAAACTGTTTTTT.